A single sample is the source of the 8 T cell receptor beta chains below, sequenced in a study of T-cell reconstitution after alpha-beta-depleted transplantation in children. Unique molecular identifiers were incorporated into the prepared TCRbeta library. One entry per CDR3 protein, called by TCRdb with MiXCR from the PCR reads. Seen here are approximately 500,000 distinct CDR3 sequences, 25% to 30% observed once, and the top ten hold just over 35%. The sequencing used PBMCs, collected before TCRalphabeta/CD19-depleted stem cell transplant. The receptors were gathered from a boy under two years old with Wiskott-Aldrich syndrome, due to receive a stem cell transplant.

Note on this clonotype: The junction departs from germline at one end; a sequencing error may be responsible. The chain combines TRBV7-9 with TRBJ1-1; D possibly corresponds to TRBD1 (5 bases). There are 14 residues in the CDR3. CDR1 and CDR2 from the germline V gene are SEHNR and FQNEAQ (reference sequence). DNA of the CDR3: TGTGCCAGCAGCTCAGGGCACAGGAACACTGAAGCCTTCTTT. Its translation is CASSSGHRNTEAFF.

The chain links TRBV3-1 to TRBJ2-3; the D is unclear. The CDR3 is 14 amino acids. In germline, CDR1 is LGHDT, CDR2 YNNKEL (reference sequence). Trimming removed 1 base at V and 0 bases at J, with 5 bases between. The CDR3 is CASSQGPSTDTQYF. The DNA of the CDR3 is TGTGCCAGCAGCCAAGGCCCCAGCACAGATACGCAGTATTTT.

This clonotype came up a few times. The chain links TRBV5-1 to TRBJ2-1, with no clear D. V lost 4 bases to trimming and J lost 2 bases, with 16 bases between them. The CDR3 length is 16 residues. Per the germline V gene, CDR1 is SGHRS and CDR2 is YFSETQ. CDR3 sequence (DNA): TGCGCCAGCAGCGCCCAGATTTCAGTCACCTACAATGAGCAGTTCTTC. Residues: CASSAQISVTYNEQFF.

The J gene is TRBJ2-2, the V gene TRBV7-9; no definite D call. Germline lookup yields CDR1 SEHNR and CDR2 FQNEAQ (reference sequence). The CDR3 contains 11 residues. V was trimmed by 4 bases and J by 10 bases, leaving 7 bases between them. CDR3 amino acids: CASSSRQELFF. The CDR3 nucleotides are TGTGCCAGCAGCTCCCGACAGGAGCTGTTTTTT.

The chain joins TRBV20-1 to TRBJ1-5, with TRBD1 matching 7 bases. The CDR3 sequence is 15 residues long. CDR1 and CDR2 from the germline V gene are DFQATT and SNEGSKA (reference sequence). Trimming removed 1 base from V and 5 bases from J; junction bases left unmatched: 8. The CDR3, as DNA: TGCAGTGCTAGAGCATTTGCAGGGGGAGATCAGCCCCAGCATTTT. It is translated as CSARAFAGGDQPQHF.

This clonotype has more than one count but fewer than ten. The chain carries TRBV12-3 or TRBV12-4 and TRBJ2-7, with D perhaps TRBD1 (7 bases). This CDR3 contains 14 residues. Trimming removed 2 bases from V and 6 bases from J, with 14 bases in between. The CDR3 is CASSLSAGGSEQYF. DNA for the CDR3: TGTGCCAGCAGTTTATCGGCAGGGGGGTCCGAGCAGTACTTC.

This rearrangement joins TRBV28 to TRBJ2-5; D unresolved. The V gene's germline CDR1 is MDHEN and CDR2 SYDVKM. Trimming took 6 bases from V and 3 from J, leaving 17 bases between them. This CDR3 has 15 residues. The CDR3 DNA follows: TGTGCCAGCAGCCACCTGGGGAATGCTGAAGAGACCCAGTACTTC. Translated, it gives CASSHLGNAEETQYF.

This clonotype showed up just a few times. CDR3 sequence (DNA): TGCGCCAGCAGTCGAAGACCCTCAGGGGCGGGGAACACTGAAGCTTTCTTT. Its translation is CASSRRPSGAGNTEAFF. The rearrangement uses TRBV5-1 and TRBJ1-1, with D perhaps TRBD1 (6 bases). Germline V CDR1 and CDR2: SGHRS, YFSETQ. V was shortened by 5 bases and J by 1 base, with 21 bases between the two germline ends. This CDR3 region has 17 residues.